This T cell receptor (beta chain) originates from a study of cytomegalovirus exposure and HLA in healthy donors. The study ran its PCR with 60 Vbeta and 13 Jbeta primers. The method was immunoSEQ multiplex PCR; TCRdb's version includes in-frame clones alone and lacks a portion of them. Here the sample spans some 78,000 clones, roughly 80% being singletons. V was clipped by 6 bases and J by 5 bases; unmatched bases: 13. This CDR3 is built from 18 residues. Sequenced input: PBMCs. This TCR was recovered from a man aged 45 to 65 in good health and CMV-seropositive. This chain joins TRBV23-1 and TRBJ2-1; 13 bases match TRBD2. TRBV23-1 is sorted into the ORF group, with uncertain function. The CDR3 sequence: CASSRTLGLAGVHNEQFF. CDR3 in DNA: TGCGCCAGCAGCCGTACCCTAGGACTAGCGGGAGTACACAATGAGCAGTTCTTC.